The T cell receptor (beta chain) under discussion was sequenced for a study of cytomegalovirus exposure and HLA in healthy donors. A note on this clone: Its cognate antigen is unknown.

PCR employed 60 Vbeta and 13 Jbeta primers. Clones were read by immunoSEQ multiplex PCR, and TCRdb kept only the in-frame ones, dropping some. Of just under 250,000 clones listed, 82% are singletons. Study results and limitations: Per a later analysis, 18,000 or so TCR beta sequences showed association with HLA alleles at 0.05 false discovery rate. Cytomegalovirus association was listed for under 200 TCR beta chains. TCR beta V segments were, for the most part, productive about 87% or about 30% of the time in an earlier analysis. Researchers reported in a later analysis that a missense DCLRE1C variant was tied to TCR beta V- and J-gene trimming.

This clonotype was obtained from a woman in her thirties or forties in good health and CMV-seropositive. Sample: PBMCs.

The CDR3 reads CASSFRRVDNEQFF. In nucleotides, the CDR3 is TGTGCCAGCAGTTTCAGGCGGGTCGACAATGAGCAGTTCTTC. J is TRBJ2-1 and V is TRBV27, with TRBD2 as a possible D gene (5 bases). The ends were cut back, 3 bases at V and 5 bases at J, with 11 bases in the middle. Germline V CDR1 and CDR2: MNHEY, SMNVEV (reference sequence). The CDR3 runs to 14 residues.